This T cell receptor (beta chain) was observed in a study of shared T cell receptors in the human thymus. This clone turned up a few times. With 2 bases removed from V and 5 bases from J, the gap between germline ends came to 16 bases. CDR3 length: 15 amino acids. Per the germline V gene, CDR1 is SGHDT and CDR2 is YYEEEE. The repertoire was sequenced with immunoSEQ multiplex PCR; TCRdb's copy has only in-frame clones and lacks some. Of about 730,000 clones in the sample, 80% to 90% were seen once. The data were also submitted as part of a second study, on human thymus T cells. Turning to that study: Gene usage for V and J segments appeared biased in thymic and blood repertoires.

The specimen sequenced was thymocytes. The source of this sequence is a girl less than two years old with a congenital heart defect. The genes are TRBV5-6 and TRBJ1-1; D is uncertain. The CDR3 reads CASSFHRGDETEAFF. CDR3 nucleotide sequence: TGTGCCAGCAGCTTTCACCGGGGTGACGAGACTGAAGCTTTCTTT.